Each of the 25 T cell receptor beta chains below was sequenced from the same sample in a study of cytomegalovirus exposure and HLA in healthy donors. It was with 60 Vbeta and 13 Jbeta primers that the PCR ran. Clones were read by immunoSEQ multiplex PCR, and TCRdb kept only the in-frame ones, dropping some. The sample consists of 100,000 to 150,000 clones, roughly 79% of them appearing once. Material for sequencing was PBMCs. These receptors were taken from a male donor in good health and CMV-seronegative.

The rearrangement joins TRBV6-1 to TRBJ2-7; 7 bases map to TRBD1. Trimming removed 2 bases from V and 1 base from J; junction bases left unmatched: 8. This CDR3 spans 16 amino acids. Germline assignment: CDR1 MNHNS and CDR2 SASEGT. The CDR3 coding sequence is TGTGCCAGCAGTGAACGTCCCTGGGACAGTTCCTACGAGCAGTACTTC. This encodes CASSERPWDSSYEQYF.

This clone appeared a single time. The chain recombines TRBV30 with TRBJ1-4, with D possibly TRBD1 on 6 matching bases. Trimming took off 6 bases at V and 0 bases at J, with 17 bases between the two ends. Germline values: CDR1 GTSNPN, CDR2 SVGIG (reference sequence). CDR3 length: 16 amino acids. CDR3 bases: TGTGCCTGTGAACAGGGACCCCGACCAACTAATGAAAAACTGTTTTTT. The encoded protein is CACEQGPRPTNEKLFF.

The chain joins TRBV7-6 to TRBJ1-6; 7 bases are shared with TRBD1. The V segment lost 4 bases and the J segment 12 bases; nucleotides outside the gene matches: 9. Germline assignment: CDR1 SGHVS and CDR2 FNYEAQ. The CDR3 length is 14 residues. This chain's CDR3 is CASSSEWGQQPLHF. Written as DNA, the CDR3 is TGTGCCAGCAGCTCTGAATGGGGACAGCAACCCCTCCACTTT.

This chain links TRBV29-1 with TRBJ2-5; 11 bases are a match to TRBD2. The end of the DNA is better explained by TRBJ2-7, so the J call may be wrong. The CDR3 contains 15 residues. The germline V gene has CDR1 SQVTM and CDR2 ANQGSEA. CDR3 region: CSVGNTGLADYEQYF. Written as DNA, the CDR3 is TGCAGCGTTGGTAACACGGGACTAGCGGATTACGAGCAGTACTTC.

The CDR3 region is CASSLELGTGEETQYF. The DNA for the CDR3 is TGCGCCAGCAGCTTGGAGCTCGGGACAGGGGAAGAGACCCAGTACTTC. The rearrangement joins TRBV5-1 to TRBJ2-5, with 10 bases identical to TRBD1. Looked up from germline, CDR1 is SGHRS and CDR2 is YFSETQ. The V gene end was trimmed by 0 bases and the J gene end by 3 bases; junction bases not matched to a gene: 5. The CDR3 consists of 16 residues.

The chain joins TRBV18 to TRBJ1-1; D is ambiguous. The V and J ends lost 0 bases and 5 bases respectively, with 7 bases between them. Germline V gene sequence: CDR1 KGHSH, CDR2 LQKENI. This CDR3 region has 13 residues. The chain's CDR3 is CASSPPEDTEAFF. The CDR3 bases are TGTGCCAGCTCACCACCGGAGGATACTGAAGCTTTCTTT. The variable domain in full, with the rest retrieved from reference TRBV18 and TRBJ1-1, is NAGVMQNPRHLVRRRGQEARLRCSPMKGHSHVYWYRQLPEEGLKFMVYLQKENIIDESGMPKERFSAEFPKEGPSILRIQQVVRGDSAAYFCASSPPEDTEAFFGQGTRLTVV.

The gene calls are TRBV12-1 and TRBJ2-1; the table's D call TRBD2 went unverified against the DNA. TRBV12-1 represents a pseudogene. This CDR3 is built from 15 residues. CDR3 sequence (DNA): TGTGCCAGCAGCTTTGTAGATAGCGGAGACAATGAGCAGTTCTTC. Protein: CASSFVDSGDNEQFF.

The J gene is TRBJ2-1, the V gene TRBV19, with TRBD2 identical over 10 bases. This CDR3 has 13 residues. With V trimmed by 7 bases and J by 8 bases, 5 bases remained unmatched. Per germline, CDR1 LNHDA and CDR2 SQIVND (reference sequence). The CDR3 DNA follows: TGTGCCAGTACTCGGCTAGCGGGAGATGAGCAGTTCTTC. Its protein is CASTRLAGDEQFF.

This clone was seen a handful of times. This rearrangement joins TRBV14 to TRBJ2-3; D is perhaps TRBD2 (5 bases). The germline V gene has CDR1 SGHDN and CDR2 FVKESK. V was clipped by 4 bases and J by 2 bases, with 16 bases between them. The CDR3 totals 16 residues. CDR3 protein: CASSPLERTATDTQYF. CDR3 nucleotide sequence: TGTGCCAGCAGCCCACTAGAGCGGACTGCCACAGATACGCAGTATTTT.

This clone was counted only a few times. The chain uses TRBV7-6 and TRBJ1-4; possibly TRBD1 for D (5 bases). The CDR3 is 16 residues long. Germline values: CDR1 SGHVS, CDR2 FNYEAQ. V was cut by 1 base and J by 8 bases, with 17 bases left in between. The DNA for the CDR3 is TGTGCCAGCAGCTTAGGCACATCAAGCCCAGGGGAAAAACTGTTTTTT. Encoded protein: CASSLGTSSPGEKLFF.

This clone has more than one count but fewer than ten. V and J are TRBV29-1 and TRBJ1-3; D is unresolved. Per germline, CDR1 SQVTM and CDR2 ANQGSEA. CDR3 size: 13 residues. The V and J ends lost 7 bases and 0 bases respectively, with 10 bases between them. The CDR3 region is CSGVSPSGNTIYF. As DNA, the CDR3 is TGCAGCGGTGTGAGCCCCTCTGGAAACACCATATATTTT.

A note on this clone: Other nucleotide sequences from this sample produce the same CDR3. CDR3 sequence: CASSERGVYSNQPQHF. In DNA form, the CDR3 reads TGTGCCAGCAGTGAAAGGGGCGTGTATAGCAATCAGCCCCAGCATTTT. This chain links TRBV6-1 with TRBJ1-5, with a weak D call TRBD1 (5 bases). The ends were cut back, 2 bases at V and 0 bases at J, with 11 bases in the middle. This CDR3 spans 16 amino acids. The germline CDR1 and CDR2 sequences are MNHNS and SASEGT.

This clone was counted a few times. The chain couples TRBV6-6 to TRBJ1-3, with 7 bases aligning to TRBD1. The length of the CDR3 is 16 residues. The germline gives CDR1 MNHNY, CDR2 SVGAGI (reference sequence). Trimming cost V 2 bases and J 0 bases; bases outside gene matches: 4. This CDR3 is CASSYGGQFSGNTIYF. The CDR3 DNA reads as TGTGCCAGCAGTTACGGGGGACAGTTCTCTGGAAACACCATATATTTT.

The chain joins TRBV2 to TRBJ2-4; D might be TRBD1 (6 bases). The CDR3 totals 15 residues. Trimming pared 6 bases from V and 0 bases from J, leaving 12 bases between. CDR1 and CDR2 (germline): SNHLY, FYNNEI. Here the CDR3 reads CASSRTELAKNIQYF. CDR3 bases: TGTGCCAGCAGCCGGACAGAGCTAGCCAAAAACATTCAGTACTTC.

The chain joins TRBV6-4 to TRBJ1-5; 8 nucleotides align to TRBD1. Trimming at V came to 10 bases and at J to 6 bases, leaving 17 bases not matched to a gene. Germline CDR1 is MRHNA and CDR2 is SNTAGT. This CDR3 is built from 16 residues. The CDR3 region has the DNA TGTGCCAACGCACCGGTTGTGGCAGGGGGCGTTCAGCCCCAGCATTTT. Translating it yields CANAPVVAGGVQPQHF.

The rearrangement joins TRBV7-9 to TRBJ1-2; 8 bases match TRBD1. This CDR3 has 14 amino acids. The junction had 10 bases not matched to a gene; V was cut back by 5 bases and J by 8 bases. Germline V CDR1 and CDR2: SEHNR, FQNEAQ (reference sequence). CDR3 DNA sequence: TGTGCCAGCAGCCCAACCCAGGGGGCGGGAGGCTACACCTTC. It translates to CASSPTQGAGGYTF.

The chain carries TRBV6-1 and TRBJ1-4; 7 nucleotides line up with TRBD1. J gave up 3 bases and V 7 bases, and 5 bases lay outside the gene matches. This CDR3 is built from 14 residues. Germline CDR1 reads MNHNS; CDR2 reads SASEGT. CDR3: CASMTGRANEKLFF. Written as DNA, the CDR3 is TGTGCCAGCATGACAGGGAGAGCTAATGAAAAACTGTTTTTT.

This chain links TRBV7-6 with TRBJ1-3; 7 nucleotides line up with TRBD1. Germline V gives CDR1 SGHVS, CDR2 FNYEAQ. The ends lost 4 bases at V and 4 bases at J; junction bases unmatched: 7. CDR3 length equals 15 residues. The chain's CDR3 is CASSSAGTVGNTIYF. In nucleotides, the CDR3 is TGTGCCAGCAGCTCGGCCGGGACAGTCGGAAACACCATATATTTT.

Only a few counts were recorded for this clone. This sequence joins TRBV10-3 and TRBJ1-2, with 7 nucleotides matching TRBD1. CDR1 ENHRY and CDR2 SYGVKD come from the germline V gene. The CDR3 is 17 amino acids. After removal of 4 bases from V and 3 bases from J, the junction contained 14 bases not matched to a gene. Here the CDR3 DNA reads TGTGCCATCAGTGGGAACACCCAGGGGGGAACGGACTATGGCTACACCTTC. Its protein is CAISGNTQGGTDYGYTF.

This chain links TRBV5-6 with TRBJ2-5; D might be TRBD1 (6 bases). Germline assignment: CDR1 SGHDT and CDR2 YYEEEE. V dropped 5 bases and J dropped 1 base, with 9 bases sitting between them. The length of the CDR3 is 13 residues. CDR3 protein: CASRRDIQETQYF. CDR3 nucleotide sequence: TGTGCCAGCAGAAGGGACATCCAAGAGACCCAGTACTTC.

This clone was seen a handful of times. The rearrangement uses TRBV5-6 and TRBJ1-2; D not certain. Deletions cut 0 bases from V and 6 bases from J, with 6 bases between. The CDR3 totals 12 residues. Germline V lookup: CDR1 SGHDT, CDR2 YYEEEE. The CDR3 sequence is CASSLEEDGYTF. CDR3 in DNA: TGTGCCAGCAGCTTGGAGGAGGATGGCTACACCTTC.

The chain combines TRBV19 with TRBJ1-2, with 7 bases lining up with TRBD1. This CDR3 region has 16 residues. V was clipped by 7 bases and J by 3 bases; unmatched bases: 14. CDR1 and CDR2 (germline): LNHDA, SQIVND (reference sequence). This chain's CDR3 is CASMEGQGVLDYGYTF. Written as DNA, the CDR3 is TGTGCCAGTATGGAGGGTCAGGGGGTTTTGGACTATGGCTACACCTTC.

This clone was recorded once. V gene TRBV11-2 combines with J gene TRBJ2-1; a possible D gene is TRBD2 (6 bases). V was clipped by 0 bases and J by 0 bases, with 9 bases between them. This CDR3 is 16 amino acids long. CDR1 and CDR2 (germline): SGHAT, FQNNGV. The CDR3: CASSLDRGSSYNEQFF. The CDR3 DNA is TGTGCCAGCAGCTTAGATCGGGGGAGCTCCTACAATGAGCAGTTCTTC.

The chain couples TRBV6-5 to TRBJ1-2; no definite D call. This CDR3 contains 12 residues. Germline V gene sequence: CDR1 MNHEY, CDR2 SVGAGI. V dropped 6 bases and J dropped 3 bases, with 8 bases sitting between them. The CDR3 is CASRRTDYGYTF. DNA of the CDR3: TGTGCCAGCAGACGGACTGACTATGGCTACACCTTC.

This sequence joins TRBV27 and TRBJ2-5; tentatively, D is TRBD2 (5 bases). V lost 6 bases and J lost 0, with 8 bases in between. CDR1 MNHEY and CDR2 SMNVEV come from the germline V gene (reference sequence). The CDR3 covers 13 residues. CDR3 nucleotides: TGTGCCAGCAGAGCGGTGTACCAAGAGACCCAGTACTTC. Amino acids: CASRAVYQETQYF.